Listed here are 25 T cell receptor beta chains from one sample, sequenced in a study of CD8+ T cells in alopecia areata. Extraction and reverse transcription of RNA yielded cDNA as the sequencing template. This table comes from immunoSEQ multiplex PCR, and its TCRdb copy is limited to in-frame clones, with some not included. This repertoire shows some 180,000 clones, 56% found once; its top ten account for nearly 5%. Sequencing was performed on CD8+ T cells sorted from blood. These TCRs come from a human donor in good health.

V is TRBV27 and J is TRBJ1-5; D remains unclear. Germline CDR1 MNHEY, CDR2 SMNVEV (reference sequence). Deletions cut 2 bases from V and 0 bases from J, with 5 bases between. This CDR3 has 14 amino acids. The CDR3 sequence is CASSLMNSNQPQHF. CDR3 DNA sequence: TGTGCCAGCAGTTTAATGAATAGCAATCAGCCCCAGCATTTT.

The chain employs TRBV2 and TRBJ1-4; no reliable D call. Germline V gives CDR1 SNHLY, CDR2 FYNNEI. CDR3 length: 12 residues. The germline V and J ends were trimmed by 6 bases and 2 bases, with 4 bases remaining between them. DNA of the CDR3: TGTGCCAGCAGGTCCACTAATGAAAAACTGTTTTTT. Protein: CASRSTNEKLFF.

The CDR3 bases are TGTGCCAGCTATAGCGGGGGCCGGGGAGAGACCCAGTACTTC. It yields the protein CASYSGGRGETQYF. The chain combines TRBV7-9 with TRBJ2-5, with 9 bases fitting TRBD2. The ends lost 8 bases at V and 4 bases at J; junction bases unmatched: 8. CDR1 and CDR2 from the germline V gene are SEHNR and FQNEAQ (reference sequence). CDR3 length equals 14 residues.

The V and J genes are TRBV27 and TRBJ1-2; TRBD1 matches at 7 bases. Germline V gene data show CDR1 as MNHEY and CDR2 as SMNVEV (reference sequence). V shed 7 bases, J shed 6 bases, and the junction held 2 bases outside the gene matches. The CDR3 runs 11 residues. In DNA form, the CDR3 reads TGTGCCAGCAAGGGGGCCGATGGCTACACCTTC. Amino acid sequence: CASKGADGYTF.

This clone was detected only a few times. This chain uses TRBV6-5 with TRBJ1-1; D call uncertain. Trimming removed 6 bases from V and 1 base from J, with 15 bases in between. Germline V gene sequence: CDR1 MNHEY, CDR2 SVGAGI. CDR3 length: 15 amino acids. CDR3 amino acids: CASRLTDIPNTEAFF. In DNA form, the CDR3 reads TGTGCCAGCAGGCTCACCGACATACCGAACACTGAAGCTTTCTTT.

This chain connects TRBV18 to TRBJ2-1, with a weak D call TRBD1 (6 bases). CDR3 length: 15 amino acids. Germline values: CDR1 KGHSH, CDR2 LQKENI. Trimming took 4 bases from V and 0 from J, leaving 10 bases between them. The CDR3 reads CASSLLTGSYNEQFF. In DNA, the CDR3 is TGTGCCAGCTCACTACTGACAGGCTCCTACAATGAGCAGTTCTTC.

This clone was seen a single time. The chain combines TRBV27 with TRBJ1-1; D ambiguous. CDR3 length equals 14 residues. Germline V gives CDR1 MNHEY, CDR2 SMNVEV (reference sequence). Trimming shortened V by 1 base and J by 4 bases, and 10 bases separated the two germline ends. CDR3 residues: CASSLYGLSTEAFF. The CDR3 nucleotides read TGTGCCAGCAGTTTATACGGGTTGAGCACTGAAGCTTTCTTT.

The rearrangement links TRBV19 to TRBJ1-5; tentatively, D is TRBD1 (5 bases). With 8 bases removed from V and 6 bases from J, the gap between germline ends came to 11 bases. This CDR3 has 12 residues. The germline V gene encodes CDR1 LNHDA and CDR2 SQIVND (reference sequence). The CDR3 DNA reads as TGTGCCAGTTCGGGGGGGGGTCAGCCCCAGCATTTT. Translated: CASSGGGQPQHF. The variable domain in full, completed from reference TRBV19 and TRBJ1-5, reads DGGITQSPKYLFRKEGQNVTLSCEQNLNHDAMYWYRQDPGQGLRLIYYSQIVNDFQKGDIAEGYSVSREKKESFPLTVTSAQKNPTAFYLCASSGGGQPQHFGDGTRLSIL.

This clone was seen more than once but under ten times. The chain links TRBV28 to TRBJ1-1, with 10 nucleotides matching TRBD1. Unmatched junction bases numbered 19, after V lost 5 bases and J lost 4 bases. Germline CDR1 MDHEN, CDR2 SYDVKM. The CDR3 consists of 19 residues. DNA for the CDR3: TGTGCCAGCAGTATACCGCCATACGGGACAGGGGTGTATAGCACTGAAGCTTTCTTT. Protein: CASSIPPYGTGVYSTEAFF.

This chain joins TRBV5-1 and TRBJ2-3; 8 nucleotides line up with TRBD1. The V and J ends lost 5 bases and 0 bases, in that order; junction bases with no gene match: 2. The CDR3 runs to 14 residues. CDR1 and CDR2 from the germline V gene are SGHRS and YFSETQ. CDR3 coding DNA: TGCGCCAGCAGGGGGACAGGTAGCACAGATACGCAGTATTTT. Protein sequence: CASRGTGSTDTQYF.

The gene calls are TRBV2 and TRBJ2-2, with a possible D match to TRBD2 (5 bases). V shed 9 bases and J shed 9 bases, with 29 bases lying between them. There are 17 residues in the CDR3. The germline V gene encodes CDR1 SNHLY and CDR2 FYNNEI. DNA for the CDR3: TGTGCCAGTATGGACCTAGTTTGGACTCCGACCAGTAGGGAGCTGTTTTTT. Residues: CASMDLVWTPTSRELFF.

This chain links TRBV27 with TRBJ1-2; D not certain. Germline V gives CDR1 MNHEY, CDR2 SMNVEV (reference sequence). V was clipped by 3 bases and J by 4 bases, with 9 bases between them. CDR3 size: 13 residues. The DNA for the CDR3 is TGTGCCAGCAGTTTGTCGCCTCCCTATGGCTACACCTTC. It is translated as CASSLSPPYGYTF.

This clone turned up a few times. The CDR3 DNA follows: TGCAGCGTTGAACCGGGTACGAACACTGAAGCTTTCTTT. This gives the protein CSVEPGTNTEAFF. The chain has TRBV29-1 and TRBJ1-1; D gene uncertain. CDR3 length equals 13 residues. V shed 2 bases and J shed 1 base, with 8 bases lying between them. The germline CDR1 and CDR2 sequences are SQVTM and ANQGSEA. Complete variable domain (other parts from reference TRBV29-1 and TRBJ1-1): SAVISQKPSRDICQRGTSLTIQCQVDSQVTMMFWYRQQPGQSLTLIATANQGSEATYESGFVIDKFPISRPNLTFSTLTVSNMSPEDSSIYLCSVEPGTNTEAFFGQGTRLTVV.

This clone turned up a few times. The rearrangement links TRBV12-5 to TRBJ2-1; 7 nucleotides align to TRBD1. The CDR3 has 14 residues. Germline values: CDR1 LGHNT, CDR2 FRNRAP. Trimming removed 7 bases from V and 0 bases from J; junction bases left unmatched: 3. CDR3 nucleotide sequence: TGTGCTAGTGAGGACAGGAGCTCCTACAATGAGCAGTTCTTC. Residues: CASEDRSSYNEQFF.

The chain is built from TRBV12-5 and TRBJ1-5, with D possibly matching TRBD1 (5 bases). Trimming took 6 bases from V and 7 from J, leaving 7 bases between them. Germline V gene sequence: CDR1 LGHNT, CDR2 FRNRAP. The CDR3 totals 11 residues. This CDR3 is CASGGGQPQHF. For the CDR3, the DNA is TGTGCTAGTGGGGGGGGGCAGCCCCAGCATTTT.

The CDR3 sequence is CASSAGLGDTQYF. The CDR3 DNA reads as TGCGCCAGCAGCGCAGGATTAGGGGATACGCAGTATTTT. The rearrangement links TRBV5-1 to TRBJ2-3; D not certain. From germline, CDR1 is SGHRS and CDR2 YFSETQ. The CDR3 contains 13 residues. V gave up 4 bases and J gave up 6 bases, with 12 bases separating them.

The chain has TRBV13 and TRBJ2-3; 7 nucleotides align to TRBD2. The length of the CDR3 is 17 residues. Trimming cost V 4 bases and J 3 bases; bases outside gene matches: 13. The germline gives CDR1 PRHDT, CDR2 FYEKMQ (reference sequence). The CDR3 loop reads CASSSRIWGGSTDTQYF. CDR3 bases: TGTGCCAGCAGCTCCCGAATCTGGGGAGGGAGTACAGATACGCAGTATTTT.

In this sample, this clone turned up a few times. The chain carries TRBV27 and TRBJ1-1; tentatively, D is TRBD1 (5 bases). V lost 0 bases to trimming and J lost 1 base, with 9 bases between them. The germline V gene has CDR1 MNHEY and CDR2 SMNVEV (reference sequence). There are 15 residues in the CDR3. DNA for the CDR3: TGTGCCAGCAGTTTATCGGTTGGGGGGAACACTGAAGCTTTCTTT. Its protein product is CASSLSVGGNTEAFF.

In its sample, this clone was seen once. This sequence joins TRBV19 and TRBJ1-6; no firm D call. With 5 bases removed from V and 0 bases from J, the gap between germline ends came to 11 bases. Germline V CDR1 and CDR2: LNHDA, SQIVND (reference sequence). The CDR3 spans 16 residues. CDR3 sequence: CASSLDPSSYNSPLHF. Here the CDR3 DNA reads TGTGCCAGTAGTTTGGATCCGAGCTCCTATAATTCACCCCTCCACTTT. Complete variable domain (other parts from reference TRBV19 and TRBJ1-6): DGGITQSPKYLFRKEGQNVTLSCEQNLNHDAMYWYRQDPGQGLRLIYYSQIVNDFQKGDIAEGYSVSREKKESFPLTVTSAQKNPTAFYLCASSLDPSSYNSPLHFGNGTRLTVT.

This clone occurred a few times. The V gene is TRBV7-9, the J gene TRBJ2-7, with a tentative D call TRBD2 (5 bases). The germline gives CDR1 SEHNR, CDR2 FQNEAQ (reference sequence). The CDR3 totals 14 residues. The V end lost 2 bases, the J end lost 5 bases, and 13 bases lay between the germline ends. CDR3 amino acids: CASSLLGVVHEQYF. DNA for the CDR3: TGTGCCAGCAGCTTACTCGGGGTCGTCCACGAGCAGTACTTC. The whole variable domain, remainder taken from reference TRBV7-9 and TRBJ2-7, is DTGVSQNPRHKITKRGQNVTFRCDPISEHNRLYWYRQTLGQGPEFLTYFQNEAQLEKSRLLSDRFSAERPKGSFSTLEIQRTEQGDSAMYLCASSLLGVVHEQYFGPGTRLTVT.

With regard to this clone: The sample carries other DNA sequences with the same CDR3. V and J are TRBV9 and TRBJ2-3; TRBD2 matches at 7 bases. Germline trimming cut 0 bases from V and 0 bases from J; bases unmatched to any gene: 4. Germline V CDR1 and CDR2: SGDLS, YYNGEE. The CDR3 extends over 16 amino acids. CDR3 in amino acids: CASSVEGGASTDTQYF. As DNA, the CDR3 is TGTGCCAGCAGCGTAGAGGGAGGGGCTAGCACAGATACGCAGTATTTT.

The gene calls are TRBV7-9 and TRBJ1-1, with D perhaps matching TRBD1 (5 bases). Looked up from germline, CDR1 is SEHNR and CDR2 is FQNEAQ (reference sequence). The CDR3 length is 14 residues. Trimming removed 5 bases at V and 1 base at J, with 11 bases between. CDR3 region: CASSEPGENTEAFF. The DNA of the CDR3 is TGTGCCAGCAGCGAACCGGGGGAGAACACTGAAGCTTTCTTT.

The count of this clone is one. The chain joins TRBV15 to TRBJ2-1; 7 bases match TRBD1. The germline gives CDR1 LNHNV, CDR2 YYDKDF (reference sequence). The CDR3 consists of 14 residues. Unmatched junction bases numbered 4, after V lost 5 bases and J lost 3 bases. The CDR3 loop is CATSSRQGYNEQFF. The CDR3 bases are TGTGCCACCAGCTCCCGACAGGGCTACAATGAGCAGTTCTTC.

The chain carries TRBV27 and TRBJ2-1; D gene uncertain. Germline lookup yields CDR1 MNHEY and CDR2 SMNVEV (reference sequence). The CDR3 totals 16 residues. V was cut by 2 bases and J by 0 bases, with 11 bases left in between. The CDR3, as DNA: TGTGCCAGCAGTTTAGAGCCATTCAGCTCCTACAATGAGCAGTTCTTC. As protein: CASSLEPFSSYNEQFF.

This clone was seen just once. The chain joins TRBV7-9 to TRBJ1-5; no reliable D call. The CDR3 has 15 amino acids. Trimming took off 1 base at V and 0 bases at J, with 7 bases between the two ends. Germline CDR1 reads SEHNR; CDR2 reads FQNEAQ (reference sequence). The DNA for the CDR3 is TGTGCCAGCAGCTTAGAGGGTTATAGCAATCAGCCCCAGCATTTT. This encodes CASSLEGYSNQPQHF.